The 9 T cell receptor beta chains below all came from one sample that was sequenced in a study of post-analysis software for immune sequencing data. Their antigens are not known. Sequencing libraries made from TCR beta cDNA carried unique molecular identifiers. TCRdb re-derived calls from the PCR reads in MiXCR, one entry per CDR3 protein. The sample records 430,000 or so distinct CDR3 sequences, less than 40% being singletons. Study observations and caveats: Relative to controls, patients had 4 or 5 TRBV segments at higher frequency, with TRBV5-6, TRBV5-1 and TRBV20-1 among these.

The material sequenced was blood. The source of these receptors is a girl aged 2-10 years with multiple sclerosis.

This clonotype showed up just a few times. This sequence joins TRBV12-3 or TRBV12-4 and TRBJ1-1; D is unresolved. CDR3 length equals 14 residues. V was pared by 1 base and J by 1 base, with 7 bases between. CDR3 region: CASSLEWKNTEAFF. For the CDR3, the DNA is TGTGCCAGCAGTTTAGAATGGAAGAACACTGAAGCTTTCTTT.

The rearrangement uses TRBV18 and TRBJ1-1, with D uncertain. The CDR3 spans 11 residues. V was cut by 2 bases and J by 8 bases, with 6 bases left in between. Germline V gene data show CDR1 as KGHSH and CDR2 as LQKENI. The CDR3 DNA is TGTGCCAGCTCACCAGGGTTGGAAGCTTTCTTT. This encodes CASSPGLEAFF. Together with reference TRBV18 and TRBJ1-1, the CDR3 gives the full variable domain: NAGVMQNPRHLVRRRGQEARLRCSPMKGHSHVYWYRQLPEEGLKFMVYLQKENIIDESGMPKERFSAEFPKEGPSILRIQQVVRGDSAAYFCASSPGLEAFFGQGTRLTVV.

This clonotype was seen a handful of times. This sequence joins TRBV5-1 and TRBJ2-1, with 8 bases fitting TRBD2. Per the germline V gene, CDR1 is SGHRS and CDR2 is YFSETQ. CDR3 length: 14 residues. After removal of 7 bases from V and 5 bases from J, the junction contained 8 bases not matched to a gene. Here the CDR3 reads CASGSGGADNEQFF. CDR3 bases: TGCGCCAGCGGCTCGGGGGGGGCTGACAATGAGCAGTTCTTC. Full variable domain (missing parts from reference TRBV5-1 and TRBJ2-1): KAGVTQTPRYLIKTRGQQVTLSCSPISGHRSVSWYQQTPGQGLQFLFEYFSETQRNKGNFPGRFSGRQFSNSRSEMNVSTLELGDSALYLCASGSGGADNEQFFGPGTRLTVL.

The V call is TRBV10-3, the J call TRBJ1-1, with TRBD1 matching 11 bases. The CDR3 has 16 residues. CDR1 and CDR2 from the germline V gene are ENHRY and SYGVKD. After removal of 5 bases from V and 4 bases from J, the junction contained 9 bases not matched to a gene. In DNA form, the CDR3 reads TGTGCCATCAGTACAAACCCCGGGACAGGGGGCACTGAAGCTTTCTTT. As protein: CAISTNPGTGGTEAFF.

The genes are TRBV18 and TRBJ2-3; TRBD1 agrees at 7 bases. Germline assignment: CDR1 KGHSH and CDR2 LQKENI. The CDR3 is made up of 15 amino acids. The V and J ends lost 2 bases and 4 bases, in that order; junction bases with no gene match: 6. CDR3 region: CASSPVQGVADTQYF. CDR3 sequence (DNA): TGTGCCAGCTCACCAGTTCAGGGGGTGGCAGATACGCAGTATTTT.

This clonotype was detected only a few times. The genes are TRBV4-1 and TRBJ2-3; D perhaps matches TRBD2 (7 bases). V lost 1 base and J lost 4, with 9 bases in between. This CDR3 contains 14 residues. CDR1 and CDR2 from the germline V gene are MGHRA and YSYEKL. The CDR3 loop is CASSQGEGADTQYF. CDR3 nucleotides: TGCGCCAGCAGCCAAGGGGAGGGGGCAGATACGCAGTATTTT.

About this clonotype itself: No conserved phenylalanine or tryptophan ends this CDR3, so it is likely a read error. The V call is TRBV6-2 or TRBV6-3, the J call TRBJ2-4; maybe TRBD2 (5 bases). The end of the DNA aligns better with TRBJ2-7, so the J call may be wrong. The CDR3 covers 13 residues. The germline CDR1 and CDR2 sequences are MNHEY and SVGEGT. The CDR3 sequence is CASSYSGDYEQYL. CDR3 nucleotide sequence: TGTGCCAGCAGTTACTCGGGAGACTACGAGCAGTACCTC.

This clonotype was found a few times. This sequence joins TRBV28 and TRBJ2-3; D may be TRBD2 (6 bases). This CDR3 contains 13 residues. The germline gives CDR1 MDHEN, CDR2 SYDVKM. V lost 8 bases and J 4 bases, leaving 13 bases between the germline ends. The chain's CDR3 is CASGWDSADTQYF. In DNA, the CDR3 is TGTGCCAGCGGATGGGACTCCGCAGATACGCAGTATTTT.

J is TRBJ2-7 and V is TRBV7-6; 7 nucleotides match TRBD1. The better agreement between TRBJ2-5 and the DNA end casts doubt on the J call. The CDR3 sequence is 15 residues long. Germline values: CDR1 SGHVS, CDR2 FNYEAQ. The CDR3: CASSLGQGRGETQYF. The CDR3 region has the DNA TGTGCCAGCAGCTTAGGACAGGGTCGCGGGGAGACCCAGTACTTC.